These 2 T cell receptor beta chains were sequenced from one sample in a study of a mutant IDH1 vaccine in newly diagnosed glioma. Repertoires were generated with immunoSEQ multiplex PCR, while TCRdb's copy carries only in-frame clones and drops some. Of around 30,000 clones listed, over 80% were seen once; the top ten hold approximately 8%. Specified time point: week 23, last vaccination. What each vaccine dose contained was 300 ug of mutant IDH1 20-mer peptide, accompanied by topical imiquimod. These receptors' antigens are unknown. Sequencing was performed on PBMCs, taken from a glioma patient whose treatment included an IDH1 peptide vaccine. All receptors derive from a woman aged 18-29 years with glioma.

The rearrangement uses TRBV10-3 and TRBJ2-2, with 10 positions matching TRBD2. Germline values: CDR1 ENHRY, CDR2 SYGVKD. V was pared by 5 bases and J by 3 bases, with 3 bases of the junction left unmatched. The CDR3 runs 15 residues. The CDR3 here is CAISSSGGDTGELFF. CDR3 nucleotide sequence: TGTGCCATCAGTTCTAGCGGGGGAGACACCGGGGAGCTGTTTTTT.

The chain recombines TRBV30 with TRBJ1-6; D possibly corresponds to TRBD1 (6 bases). This CDR3 has 13 amino acids. V lost 2 bases, J lost 10 bases, and 12 bases lay in between. CDR1 is GTSNPN, CDR2 SVGIG, per germline (reference sequence). The CDR3 spells CAWSFGGGSPLHF. CDR3 in DNA: TGTGCCTGGAGTTTTGGGGGCGGGTCACCCCTCCACTTT.